A selection of T cell receptor beta chains follows, all from one sample in a study of cytotoxic CD8 clonotypes in ibrutinib-treated CLL. The table came from immunoSEQ multiplex PCR; TCRdb's copy has only in-frame clones and leaves some out. The sample includes about 140,000 clones, 60% to 85% of them seen just once. The starting material was PBMCs, obtained after 12 months of ibrutinib treatment. The receptors derive from a human donor with chronic lymphocytic leukemia. CDR3s include the opening cysteine and the closing phenylalanine or tryptophan. A D gene is named only where the DNA matches it firmly.

V gene	D gene	J gene	CDR3 protein	CDR3 DNA
TRBV5-1	TRBD2	TRBJ2-1	CASSLVRGSYYYNEQFF	TGCGCCAGCAGCTTGGTACGCGGGAGCTACTACTACAATGAGCAGTTCTTC
TRBV9	-	TRBJ2-7	CASSVDSFFSYEQYF	TGTGCCAGCAGCGTAGATAGCTTCTTCTCCTACGAGCAGTACTTC
TRBV6-5	-	TRBJ1-1	CASSYSQTETEAFF	TGTGCCAGCAGTTACTCCCAGACAGAGACTGAAGCTTTCTTT
TRBV4-2	-	TRBJ1-3	CASSQADSSSGNTIYF	TGTGCCAGCAGCCAAGCCGACAGCAGCTCTGGAAACACCATATATTTT
TRBV5-6	TRBD2	TRBJ2-1	CASSRTSSYNEQFF	TGTGCCAGCAGCAGGACTAGCTCCTACAATGAGCAGTTCTTC
TRBV7-9	TRBD1	TRBJ2-1	CASSPVQGARNEQFF	TGTGCCAGCAGCCCCGTCCAGGGGGCGAGGAATGAGCAGTTCTTC
TRBV19	-	TRBJ1-5	CASSLGLGGWQPQHF	TGTGCCAGTAGTTTGGGATTGGGGGGCTGGCAGCCCCAGCATTTT
TRBV7-2	-	TRBJ2-7	CASSFTGPSSYEQYF	TGTGCCAGCAGCTTTACAGGTCCGAGCTCCTACGAGCAGTACTTC
TRBV4-3	-	TRBJ1-1	CASSQGGNTEAFF	TGCGCCAGCAGCCAAGGGGGCAACACTGAAGCTTTCTTT
TRBV28	-	TRBJ2-4	CASSDITAKNIQYF	TGTGCCAGCAGTGATATTACGGCCAAAAACATTCAGTACTTC